The clone carrying this T cell receptor beta chain was picked up one time. Antigen unknown. Sequenced by immunoSEQ multiplex PCR; TCRdb stores in-frame clones only, minus some. The sample shows around 1.6 million clones, nearly 99% of them seen only once. This CDR3 has 16 residues. The sample originates from a study of shared clonotypes between healthy human individuals. In the study overall: Contributing individuals were a couple of females and a few males aged 18 to 49.

Study-wide findings and caveats: Generally, naive subsets (rather than memory subsets) showed larger estimated richness. A few donors showed sharing of about 5.5% of naive CD4 clonotypes.

The chain employs TRBV12-2 and TRBJ2-7; the table's D gene call, TRBD1, was not cross checked with the DNA. TRBV12-2 is described as a pseudogene. Sequencing input: naive CD4+ T cells sorted from blood. The subset: CD45RA+ positively selected. The clonotype originates from a man aged 25 to 45 in good health. The chain's CDR3 is CVSRLPPAGGLDEQYF. DNA of the CDR3: TGTGTAAGTCGCTTACCCCCAGCAGGGGGCTTAGACGAGCAGTACTTC.